This TCR beta chain was retrieved from a study of blood T cell repertoires in COVID-19. At the level of the study: T cells, B-cell-depleted T cells, or PBMCs supplied cDNA or gDNA.

Germline assignment: CDR1 ENHRY and CDR2 SYGVKD. The CDR3 is 11 amino acids. V lost 2 bases and J 3 bases, leaving 2 bases between the germline ends. Original analysis: Amplification with reference gene primers provided the estimates of nucleated cell counts. TCRdb's table, derived via immunoSEQ multiplex PCR, lists solely in-frame clones and lacks some. The V and J calls and clone size were taken over from that table, and D and trimming were inferred from the DNA. The sample lists about 220,000 clones; roughly 88% were seen once. Individuals drawn from about two dozen US areas were roughly 18 to 100 years old. Cohorts were determined from participant-reported clinical history.

V usage is TRBV10-3 and J usage is TRBJ2-7; D is undetermined. Sequenced sample: PBMCs or T cells enriched from blood (not recorded which). The TCR comes from a woman aged 35 to 49 with acute COVID-19. CDR3: CAISEHYEQYF. CDR3 sequence (DNA): TGTGCCATCAGTGAGCACTACGAGCAGTACTTC.